The clone carrying this T cell receptor beta chain was detected a few times. Its specificity is not known. Primers for the PCR totalled 60 Vbeta and 13 Jbeta. Assay used: immunoSEQ multiplex PCR; TCRdb lists only in-frame clones, some missing. In the table there are some 160,000 clones, approximately 78% of which are singletons. The entry originates in a study of cytomegalovirus exposure and HLA in healthy donors. General study points: When analyzed later, a missense DCLRE1C variant was found to be linked to TCR beta V- and J-gene trimming.

V lost 6 bases to trimming and J lost 1 base, with 9 bases between them. The germline gives CDR1 MNHNS, CDR2 SASEGT. The CDR3 sequence is 13 residues long. This sequence was found in a woman in her forties in good health and CMV-seropositive. This chain uses TRBV6-1 with TRBJ1-1; D remains unclear. Specimen: PBMCs. The CDR3 is CASSENRNTEAFF. The CDR3 DNA reads TGTGCCAGCAGCGAAAACAGGAACACTGAAGCTTTCTTT.